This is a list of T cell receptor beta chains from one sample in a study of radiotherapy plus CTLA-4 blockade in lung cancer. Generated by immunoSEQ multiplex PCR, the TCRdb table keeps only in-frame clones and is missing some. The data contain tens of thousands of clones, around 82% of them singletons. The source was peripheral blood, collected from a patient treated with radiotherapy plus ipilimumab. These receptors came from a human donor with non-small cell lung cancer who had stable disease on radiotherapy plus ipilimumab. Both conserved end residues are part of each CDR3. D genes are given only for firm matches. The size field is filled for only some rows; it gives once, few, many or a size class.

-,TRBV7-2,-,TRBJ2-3,CASSFDSVGRGDTQYF,TGTGCCAGCAGCTTTGACAGCGTCGGACGGGGGGATACGCAGTATTTT
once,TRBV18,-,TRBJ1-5,CASSPSQGSLSNQPQHF,TGTGCCAGCTCACCAAGCCAAGGATCCCTTAGCAATCAGCCCCAGCATTTT
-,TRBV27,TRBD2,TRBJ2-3,CASSSLPSGGTDTQYF,TGTGCCAGCAGTTCCCTTCCTAGCGGGGGCACAGATACGCAGTATTTT
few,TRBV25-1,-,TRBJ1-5,CASQGGGNQPQHF,TGTGCCAGCCAAGGGGGGGGCAATCAGCCCCAGCATTTT
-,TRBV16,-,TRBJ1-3,CASSQGLRVGNTIYF,TGTGCCAGCAGCCAAGGACTCAGGGTCGGAAACACCATATATTTT
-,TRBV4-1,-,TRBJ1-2,CASSHVLTDSYGYTF,TGCGCCAGCAGCCACGTTCTGACAGACTCCTATGGCTACACCTTC
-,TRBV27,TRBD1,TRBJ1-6,CASSLVSGGTYNSPLHF,TGTGCCAGCAGTTTAGTATCAGGGGGGACTTATAATTCACCCCTCCACTTT
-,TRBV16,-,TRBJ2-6,CASSQPYRQANVLTF,TGTGCCAGCAGCCAACCATATCGACAGGCCAACGTCCTGACTTTC
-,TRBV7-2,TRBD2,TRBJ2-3,CASSPIAFPGGASTDTQYF,TGTGCCAGCAGCCCCATCGCCTTCCCGGGGGGGGCTAGCACAGATACGCAGTATTTT
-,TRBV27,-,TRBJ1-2,CASSPRQRTAGPYGYTF,TGTGCCAGCAGTCCCCGACAGCGTACGGCCGGTCCCTATGGCTACACCTTC
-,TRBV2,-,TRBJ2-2,CASSEALRGIGELFF,TGTGCCAGCAGTGAAGCGCTTAGAGGGATCGGGGAGCTGTTTTTT
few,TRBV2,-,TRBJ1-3,CASRANRVLRNTIYF,TGTGCCAGCAGGGCTAACAGGGTCTTACGAAACACCATATATTTT
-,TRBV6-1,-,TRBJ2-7,CASSSWTGLGQYF,TGTGCCAGCAGTTCCTGGACCGGTTTGGGGCAGTACTTC
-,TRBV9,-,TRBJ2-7,CASSEETYPYEQYF,TGTGCCAGCAGCGAAGAGACATACCCCTACGAGCAGTACTTC
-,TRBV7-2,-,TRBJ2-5,CASSSTQGRAQYF,TGTGCCAGCAGCTCGACACAGGGTAGGGCCCAGTACTTC
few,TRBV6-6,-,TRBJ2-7,CAPVQEQYF,TGTGCCCCAGTCCAAGAGCAGTACTTC
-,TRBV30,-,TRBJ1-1,CAWSLGGTEAFF,TGTGCCTGGTCCTTGGGAGGGACTGAAGCTTTCTTT
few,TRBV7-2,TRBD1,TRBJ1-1,CASSLSPGTAGTEAFF,TGTGCCAGCAGCTTATCCCCCGGGACAGCTGGCACTGAAGCTTTCTTT
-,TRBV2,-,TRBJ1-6,CASRVQFIDSPLHF,TGTGCCAGCAGGGTCCAGTTCATTGATTCACCCCTCCACTTT
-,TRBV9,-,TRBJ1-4,CASSVDAGEKLFF,TGTGCCAGCAGCGTAGACGCAGGTGAAAAACTGTTTTTT
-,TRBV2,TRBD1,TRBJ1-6,CASREDRGALHF,TGTGCCAGCAGGGAGGACAGGGGGGCCCTCCACTTT
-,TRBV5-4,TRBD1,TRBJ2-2,CASSYTGVISGELFF,TGTGCCAGCAGCTACACAGGGGTAATCAGCGGGGAGCTGTTTTTT
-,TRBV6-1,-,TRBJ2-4,CASSETGVDLAKNIQYF,TGTGCCAGCAGTGAAACGGGCGTAGACCTAGCCAAAAACATTCAGTACTTC
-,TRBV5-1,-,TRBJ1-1,CASRSGSNTEAFF,TGCGCCAGCAGATCAGGTTCGAACACTGAAGCTTTCTTT
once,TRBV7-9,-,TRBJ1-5,CASSPLTDYQPQHF,TGTGCCAGCAGCCCCCTGACAGACTATCAGCCCCAGCATTTT
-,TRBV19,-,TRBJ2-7,CASSMGQEDEQYF,TGTGCCAGTAGTATGGGCCAGGAGGACGAGCAGTACTTC
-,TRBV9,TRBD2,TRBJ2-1,CASSGGTSGSPNEQFF,TGTGCCAGCAGCGGAGGGACTAGCGGTTCCCCCAATGAGCAGTTCTTC
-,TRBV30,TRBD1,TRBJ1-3,CAWKSPGQGAQISGNTIYF,TGTGCCTGGAAAAGCCCGGGACAGGGGGCGCAGATCTCTGGAAACACCATATATTTT
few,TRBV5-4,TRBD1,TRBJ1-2,CASSPSGTAYGYTF,TGTGCCAGCAGCCCTTCCGGGACAGCCTATGGCTACACCTTC
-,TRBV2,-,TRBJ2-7,CASSDSGPYEQYF,TGTGCCAGCAGTGATAGTGGACCCTACGAGCAGTACTTC
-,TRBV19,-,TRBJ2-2,CASRNPGGTGELFF,TGTGCCAGTAGGAATCCGGGTGGCACCGGGGAGCTGTTTTTT
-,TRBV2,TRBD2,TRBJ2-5,CASSRGWGGQETQYF,TGTGCCAGCAGCCGTGGGTGGGGGGGGCAAGAGACCCAGTACTTC
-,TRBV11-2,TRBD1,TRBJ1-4,CASSLTGLKLFF,TGTGCCAGCAGCTTGACAGGGCTGAAACTGTTTTTT
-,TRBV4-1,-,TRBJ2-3,CASSQLPGGPDTQYF,TGCGCCAGCAGCCAACTTCCTGGGGGCCCCGATACGCAGTATTTT
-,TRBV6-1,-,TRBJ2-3,CASLRASTDTQYF,TGTGCCAGCCTCCGGGCCAGCACAGATACGCAGTATTTT
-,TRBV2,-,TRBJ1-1,CASSEIWGMNTEAFF,TGTGCCAGCAGTGAAATCTGGGGGATGAACACTGAAGCTTTCTTT
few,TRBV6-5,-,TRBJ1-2,CASSHTGPRNYGYTF,TGTGCCAGCAGTCATACAGGGCCCCGTAACTATGGCTACACCTTC
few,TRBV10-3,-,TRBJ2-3,CAISESSWGTDTQYF,TGTGCCATCAGTGAGTCGAGTTGGGGGACAGATACGCAGTATTTT
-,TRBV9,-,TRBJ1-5,CASSAYSNQPQHF,TGTGCCAGCAGCGCATATAGCAATCAGCCCCAGCATTTT
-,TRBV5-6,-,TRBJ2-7,CASSLLATAYEQYF,TGTGCCAGCAGCTTGTTGGCTACGGCCTACGAGCAGTACTTC
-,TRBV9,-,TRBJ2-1,CASSVAGGRSYNEQFF,TGTGCCAGCAGCGTAGCTGGGGGACGTTCCTACAATGAGCAGTTCTTC
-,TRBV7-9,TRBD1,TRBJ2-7,CASSFQRQGAYEQYF,TGTGCCAGCAGCTTCCAGAGACAGGGGGCCTACGAGCAGTACTTC
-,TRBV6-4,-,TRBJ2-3,CASSDSIRSDTQYF,TGTGCCAGCAGTGACTCGATTCGGTCAGATACGCAGTATTTT
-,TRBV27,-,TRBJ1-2,CASSTDNYGYTF,TGTGCCAGCAGTACCGATAACTATGGCTACACCTTC
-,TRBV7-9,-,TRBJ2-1,CASSLGEQFF,TGTGCCAGCAGCTTAGGGGAGCAGTTCTTC
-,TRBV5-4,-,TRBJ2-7,CASRGSRPGENEQYF,TGTGCCAGCAGGGGTTCTCGGCCAGGGGAGAACGAGCAGTACTTC
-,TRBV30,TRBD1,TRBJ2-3,CAWSFRTGADTQYF,TGTGCCTGGAGTTTCAGGACAGGGGCAGATACGCAGTATTTT
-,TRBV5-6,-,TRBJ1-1,CASSRRSLVNTEAFF,TGTGCCAGCAGCCGAAGGTCCCTGGTGAACACTGAAGCTTTCTTT
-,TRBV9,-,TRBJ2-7,CASSVAGGSVSEQYF,TGTGCCAGCAGCGTAGCGGGCGGGTCTGTTAGCGAGCAGTACTTC
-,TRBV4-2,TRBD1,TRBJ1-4,CASSQDAGQGSEKLFF,TGTGCCAGCAGCCAAGATGCAGGACAGGGCAGTGAAAAACTGTTTTTT
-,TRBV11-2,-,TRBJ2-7,CASSFSSGVRYEQYF,TGTGCCAGCAGCTTTTCGTCAGGGGTTAGGTACGAGCAGTACTTC